This passage covers 7 T cell receptor beta chains from one sample sequenced in a study of identical twins. TCRdb re-called the 5' RACE reads with MiXCR, one entry per CDR3 protein. The table shows some 1,700,000 distinct CDR3 sequences, with less than 40% occurring only once. What was sequenced was cord blood. The receptor source for this set is a newborn girl in good health.

The genes are TRBV11-2 and TRBJ1-2; D possibly corresponds to TRBD1 (5 bases). Per germline, CDR1 SGHAT and CDR2 FQNNGV. V was clipped by 4 bases and J by 4 bases, with 19 bases between them. CDR3 length equals 16 residues. The CDR3 nucleotides are TGTGCCAGCAGCTCCCTAGCAGGGATTGACTTCTATGGCTACACCTTC. It is translated as CASSSLAGIDFYGYTF.

This chain links TRBV4-1 with TRBJ2-7; 9 nucleotides agree with TRBD2. Unmatched junction bases numbered 3, after V lost 4 bases and J lost 5 bases. This CDR3 is built from 13 residues. The germline CDR1 and CDR2 sequences are MGHRA and YSYEKL. The CDR3 nucleotides are TGCGCCAGCAGCCGGACTAGCGAGAACGAGCAGTACTTC. Amino acid sequence: CASSRTSENEQYF.

This clonotype was found a few times. This sequence joins TRBV4-1 and TRBJ1-5, with a tentative D call TRBD1 (5 bases). The CDR3 is made up of 16 amino acids. With 3 bases removed from V and 2 bases from J, the gap between germline ends came to 14 bases. CDR1 is MGHRA and CDR2 is YSYEKL in the germline V gene. The CDR3: CASSHPPGRGNQPQHF. CDR3 nucleotides: TGCGCCAGCAGCCATCCGCCGGGACGGGGCAATCAGCCCCAGCATTTT.

This clonotype has only a few counts. The chain combines TRBV24-1 with TRBJ2-2, with D hard to call. The CDR3 totals 12 residues. Germline loops: CDR1 KGHDR, CDR2 SFDVKD. Trimming shortened V by 6 bases and J by 7 bases, and 8 bases separated the two germline ends. This CDR3 is CATSLTGGELFF. The CDR3 DNA reads TGTGCCACCAGTCTGACGGGCGGGGAGCTGTTTTTT.

This clonotype was counted only a few times. The V and J genes are TRBV19 and TRBJ2-7, with D possibly being TRBD1 (5 bases). V lost 3 bases and J lost 2, with 14 bases in between. The CDR3 sequence is 15 residues long. Germline V gene sequence: CDR1 LNHDA, CDR2 SQIVND (reference sequence). Here the CDR3 reads CASSISPLGAYEQYF. CDR3 coding DNA: TGTGCCAGTAGTATCTCTCCGCTAGGGGCCTACGAGCAGTACTTC.

A word on this clonotype: Germline and junction disagree at one end, which may indicate a read error. The chain joins TRBV12-3 or TRBV12-4 to TRBJ2-1; D unresolved. The CDR3 consists of 15 residues. DNA for the CDR3: TGTGCCAGCAGCCCTATGGATACTTTTTACAATAAGCAGTTCTTC. Encoded protein: CASSPMDTFYNKQFF.

This clonotype was detected only a few times. This chain uses TRBV5-1 with TRBJ2-3, with 14 bases that match TRBD2. This CDR3 has 17 residues. The germline CDR1 and CDR2 sequences are SGHRS and YFSETQ. V was pared by 2 bases and J by 4 bases, with 6 bases of the junction left unmatched. CDR3 region: CASSFSTSGRVADTQYF. The CDR3 DNA is TGCGCCAGCAGCTTTTCGACTAGCGGGAGGGTGGCAGATACGCAGTATTTT.